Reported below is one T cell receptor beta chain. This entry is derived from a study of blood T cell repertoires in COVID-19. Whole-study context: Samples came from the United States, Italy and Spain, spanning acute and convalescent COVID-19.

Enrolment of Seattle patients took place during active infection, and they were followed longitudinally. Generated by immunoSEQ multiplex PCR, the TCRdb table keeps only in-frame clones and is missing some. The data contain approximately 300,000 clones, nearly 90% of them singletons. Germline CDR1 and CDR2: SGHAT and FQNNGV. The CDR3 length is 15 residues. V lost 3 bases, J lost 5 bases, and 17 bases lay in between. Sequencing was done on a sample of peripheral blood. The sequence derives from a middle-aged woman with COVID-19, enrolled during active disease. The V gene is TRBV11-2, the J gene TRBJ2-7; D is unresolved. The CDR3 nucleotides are TGTGCCAGCAGCTTGTCCCCACAGTCCCCTGACGAGCAGTACTTC. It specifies CASSLSPQSPDEQYF.